The next 20 T cell receptor beta chains were all read from a single sample in a study of Ad26.COV2.S vaccination and SARS-CoV-2 variants. Treatment of the sample: around 19 received Ad26.COV2.S at low or high dose, single or two shots; a few received placebo; per-sample allocation not given. Sampling was done on day 63 after the first vaccine or placebo injection. Profiling relied on immunoSEQ multiplex PCR, and the TCRdb table lists in-frame clones only, not all of them. The sample yields about 320,000 clones, 85% seen once. This material consisted of peripheral blood, taken in a trial of Ad26.COV2.S vaccine versus placebo. The receptor set was obtained from a person between 18 and 59 years old who received the Ad26.COV2.S COVID-19 vaccine or a placebo.

The chain couples TRBV5-1 to TRBJ1-2, with TRBD1 as a possible D gene (5 bases). The CDR3 spans 14 residues. V shed 3 bases and J shed 5 bases, with 14 bases lying between them. Per germline, CDR1 SGHRS and CDR2 YFSETQ. CDR3 sequence: CASSSAGTQYGYTF. CDR3 bases: TGCGCCAGCAGCTCCGCCGGGACCCAATATGGCTACACCTTC.

This clone was observed a handful of times. The chain has TRBV6-2 or TRBV6-3 and TRBJ2-2, with a possible D match to TRBD1 (5 bases). The CDR3 covers 17 residues. Trimming stripped 4 bases from V and 2 bases from J, with 17 bases between. Germline V gives CDR1 MNHEY, CDR2 SVGEGT. This CDR3 is CASSFSTANVNTGELFF. CDR3 coding DNA: TGTGCCAGCAGTTTCTCGACAGCCAATGTAAACACCGGGGAGCTGTTTTTT.

V is TRBV5-1 and J is TRBJ2-3; 9 bases fit TRBD1. Germline V lookup: CDR1 SGHRS, CDR2 YFSETQ. This CDR3 has 16 amino acids. The junction had 12 bases not matched to a gene; V was cut back by 3 bases and J by 7 bases. DNA of the CDR3: TGCGCCAGCAGCTCTGGGACAGGGTCTCTGGTGAATACGCAGTATTTT. Translated, it gives CASSSGTGSLVNTQYF.

The rearrangement uses TRBV27 and TRBJ2-1; 9 bases match TRBD2. In germline, CDR1 is MNHEY, CDR2 SMNVEV (reference sequence). The CDR3 spans 16 residues. V was clipped by 5 bases and J by 4 bases; unmatched bases: 9. CDR3 residues: CASSTPQRGEYNEQFF. DNA for the CDR3: TGTGCCAGCAGTACCCCCCAGCGGGGGGAATACAATGAGCAGTTCTTC.

This clone came up once. The CDR3 sequence is CASSFTGGHGYTF. The CDR3 DNA sequence: TGTGCCAGCAGCTTTACAGGGGGGCATGGCTACACCTTC. The gene calls are TRBV11-2 and TRBJ1-2; 8 nucleotides agree with TRBD1. The CDR3 length is 13 residues. Per the germline V gene, CDR1 is SGHAT and CDR2 is FQNNGV. The V and J ends lost 3 bases and 6 bases, in that order; junction bases with no gene match: 3. Full variable domain (rest looked up from reference TRBV11-2 and TRBJ1-2): EAGVAQSPRYKIIEKRQSVAFWCNPISGHATLYWYQQILGQGPKLLIQFQNNGVVDDSQLPKDRFSAERLKGVDSTLKIQPAKLEDSAVYLCASSFTGGHGYTFGSGTRLTVV.

The chain recombines TRBV28 with TRBJ2-7; D ambiguous. With 2 bases removed from V and 2 bases from J, the gap between germline ends came to 4 bases. CDR1 is MDHEN and CDR2 is SYDVKM in the germline V gene. The CDR3 contains 12 residues. In nucleotides, the CDR3 is TGTGCCAGCAGTTTAGCTGCCTACGAGCAGTACTTC. Translation gives CASSLAAYEQYF.

The chain carries TRBV6-5 and TRBJ2-7; 10 bases fit TRBD1. The length of the CDR3 is 15 residues. Germline trimming cut 4 bases from V and 5 bases from J; bases unmatched to any gene: 8. Germline lookup yields CDR1 MNHEY and CDR2 SVGAGI. The chain's CDR3 is CASSSPRTGGNEQYF. The CDR3 bases are TGTGCCAGCAGTTCACCTAGGACAGGGGGTAACGAGCAGTACTTC.

The genes are TRBV29-1 and TRBJ1-2, with D possibly TRBD1 on 5 matching bases. The V end was cut by 2 bases, the J end by 8 bases, with 12 bases between. Germline-derived CDR1 and CDR2 are SQVTM and ANQGSEA. The CDR3 has 12 residues. The CDR3 sequence: CSVEPPGEGYTF. The CDR3 nucleotides are TGCAGCGTTGAACCGCCGGGGGAGGGCTACACCTTC.

This rearrangement joins TRBV9 to TRBJ2-1; TRBD1 agrees at 9 bases. With V trimmed by 0 bases and J by 4 bases, 5 bases remained unmatched. The length of the CDR3 is 16 residues. CDR1 is SGDLS, CDR2 YYNGEE, per germline. The CDR3 protein is CASSVAPGQGYNEQFF. Written as DNA, the CDR3 is TGTGCCAGCAGCGTAGCTCCAGGACAGGGGTACAATGAGCAGTTCTTC.

The chain joins TRBV6-5 to TRBJ1-1; a possible D gene is TRBD1 (5 bases). V lost 9 bases to trimming and J lost 5 bases, with 16 bases between them. This CDR3 contains 13 residues. Per germline, CDR1 MNHEY and CDR2 SVGAGI. In nucleotides, the CDR3 is TGTGCCAGTAGGGGACGGGAGGTGACTGAAGCTTTCTTT. This codes for CASRGREVTEAFF.

The chain carries TRBV27 and TRBJ2-3, with a weak D call TRBD2 (5 bases). In germline, CDR1 is MNHEY, CDR2 SMNVEV (reference sequence). The CDR3 sequence is 15 residues long. The V end lost 0 bases, the J end lost 0 bases, and 7 bases lay between the germline ends. The CDR3 loop reads CASSLSPGSTDTQYF. The CDR3, as DNA: TGTGCCAGCAGTTTATCTCCGGGGAGCACAGATACGCAGTATTTT.

The chain recombines TRBV5-1 with TRBJ1-5; TRBD1 matches at 8 bases. Germline V gene data show CDR1 as SGHRS and CDR2 as YFSETQ. The CDR3 runs to 13 residues. With 5 bases clipped from V and 5 bases from J, the junction kept 3 bases outside the gene matches. Written as DNA, the CDR3 is TGCGCCAGCAGTCAGGGGGCCGATCAGCCCCAGCATTTT. This gives the protein CASSQGADQPQHF.

This clone was detected only once. The rearrangement joins TRBV2 to TRBJ1-1, with 9 bases lining up with TRBD1. V lost 8 bases and J lost 2; bases outside the gene matches: 15. CDR1 is SNHLY and CDR2 is FYNNEI in the germline V gene. This CDR3 region has 17 residues. The CDR3 loop reads CASFLKLTGGFNTEAFF. The DNA for the CDR3 is TGTGCCAGCTTCCTTAAACTCACAGGGGGCTTTAACACTGAAGCTTTCTTT.

This clone was seen a handful of times. The chain employs TRBV29-1 and TRBJ1-6; tentative D call: TRBD1 (5 bases). V was trimmed by 6 bases and J by 9 bases, leaving 15 bases between them. The CDR3 is 13 residues long. Germline lookup yields CDR1 SQVTM and CDR2 ANQGSEA. The CDR3 reads CSVGEGSSSPLHF. CDR3 sequence (DNA): TGCAGCGTGGGAGAGGGGAGTAGTTCACCCCTCCACTTT.

This clone was seen a handful of times. This sequence joins TRBV2 and TRBJ2-7, with 9 nucleotides matching TRBD1. The germline V gene has CDR1 SNHLY and CDR2 FYNNEI. Trimming took 6 bases from V and 7 from J; bases not matched to a gene: 10. The CDR3 is 14 residues long. CDR3 loop: CASRAQQGAKEQYF. CDR3 in DNA: TGTGCCAGCAGGGCACAACAGGGGGCTAAGGAGCAGTACTTC.

This rearrangement joins TRBV28 to TRBJ1-4, with 12 positions matching TRBD1. The CDR3 totals 15 residues. CDR1 is MDHEN and CDR2 is SYDVKM in the germline V gene. V was pared by 9 bases and J by 7 bases, with 9 bases of the junction left unmatched. CDR3 sequence: CASTGQGARGEKLFF. DNA of the CDR3: TGTGCCAGTACGGGACAGGGGGCTCGGGGTGAAAAACTGTTTTTT.

The rearrangement uses TRBV7-9 and TRBJ2-2; no definite D call. Germline V gene lookup returns CDR1 SEHNR and CDR2 FQNEAQ (reference sequence). V lost 5 bases and J lost 6, with 13 bases in between. CDR3 length: 14 residues. The DNA for the CDR3 is TGTGCCAGCAGCCCCATCACTCGACCCGGGGAGCTGTTTTTT. Its protein is CASSPITRPGELFF.

V usage is TRBV30 and J usage is TRBJ2-5; D possibly uses TRBD1 or TRBD2 (5 bases each). V gave up 0 bases and J gave up 4 bases, with 6 bases separating them. This CDR3 region has 12 residues. Germline CDR1 GTSNPN, CDR2 SVGIG (reference sequence). The CDR3 region is CAWSVGGETQYF. The CDR3 DNA sequence: TGTGCCTGGAGTGTTGGGGGAGAGACCCAGTACTTC.

V usage is TRBV5-1 and J usage is TRBJ2-3, with D tentatively TRBD2 (6 bases). The germline CDR1 and CDR2 sequences are SGHRS and YFSETQ. There are 15 residues in the CDR3. The ends were cut back, 0 bases at V and 5 bases at J, with 13 bases in the middle. The CDR3 DNA follows: TGCGCCAGCAGCTTGGTTTCGGGGGAGATAGATACGCAGTATTTT. This sequence encodes CASSLVSGEIDTQYF.

The chain uses TRBV5-1 and TRBJ1-1; no definite D call. CDR1 and CDR2 (germline): SGHRS, YFSETQ. This CDR3 contains 13 residues. V lost 4 bases and J lost 7, with 14 bases in between. The CDR3 nucleotides read TGCGCCAGCAGCCCAAACGACATGGTTGAAGCTTTCTTT. Amino acids: CASSPNDMVEAFF. The variable domain in full, with the rest retrieved from reference TRBV5-1 and TRBJ1-1, is KAGVTQTPRYLIKTRGQQVTLSCSPISGHRSVSWYQQTPGQGLQFLFEYFSETQRNKGNFPGRFSGRQFSNSRSEMNVSTLELGDSALYLCASSPNDMVEAFFGQGTRLTVV.